This T cell receptor (beta chain) was retrieved from a study of graft-versus-host responses after intestinal transplantation. With respect to this clone: Its antigen is still unknown.

The assay was immunoSEQ multiplex PCR, and TCRdb's table has in-frame clones only and misses some. The sample shows some 150,000 clones, 80% to 95% of them seen only once. Germline V lookup: CDR1 MNHEY, CDR2 SVGAGI. V trimming: 7 bases; J trimming: 8 bases; junction bases outside the gene matches: 6. The CDR3 covers 12 residues. This receptor was identified in a human donor who received an intestinal transplant. The chain is built from TRBV6-5 and TRBJ1-2, with 8 bases lining up with TRBD1. The sequencing here drew on unstimulated CD4+ T cells sorted from spleen or lymph node cells, taken before intestinal transplant. The DNA for the CDR3 is TGTGCCAGCACATCGACAGGGGTCGGCTACACCTTC. Encoded protein: CASTSTGVGYTF.